This T cell receptor beta chain is from a study of CD8 T cells in ankylosing spondylitis. TCRdb fed the 5' RACE reads into MiXCR, producing one record per CDR3 protein. Of about 30,000 distinct CDR3 sequences detected, about 30% appear once; the ten largest clones hold 45% to 50%. Germline V gene lookup returns CDR1 DFQATT and CDR2 SNEGSKA (reference sequence). The CDR3 contains 14 residues. V dropped 0 bases and J dropped 4 bases, with 13 bases sitting between them. The receptor was isolated from a male donor with ankylosing spondylitis. The sample was synovial fluid, either unsorted or a sorted T cell fraction (not recorded which). This rearrangement joins TRBV20-1 to TRBJ2-7; D unclear. CDR3 sequence (DNA): TGCAGTGCTAGAGATGGCGGAGAATTATACGAGCAGTACTTC. This gives the protein CSARDGGELYEQYF.